This T cell receptor (beta chain) was identified during a study of human T cells and chemical hapten exposure. Findings of the study overall: Significantly greater numbers of large CDR3 similarity clusters came from expanded TCRs than from controls.

Using its own MiXCR run on the RACE reads, TCRdb lists one record per CDR3 protein. This table has more than 80,000 distinct CDR3 sequences, 11% appearing once. This sample's time point: pre-sensitization, week 0. The sample's treatment: therapeutic diphenylcyclopropenone sensitization with weekly scalp DPC. Many counts were recorded for this clonotype. The antigen remains unidentified. The germline V gene encodes CDR1 KGHSH and CDR2 LQKENI. Trimming pared 1 base from V and 5 bases from J, leaving 18 bases between. This CDR3 has 18 amino acids. This TCR derives from a woman aged 60 to 75 with alopecia areata. Some clones in this sample may be carry-over from other donors' samples. V is TRBV18 and J is TRBJ1-6; possible D gene TRBD1, 5 bases. The sample in question was whole blood, obtained in connection with sensitization to the hapten diphenylcyclopropenone (DPC). The CDR3: CASSPQSQGTGHNSPLHF. The CDR3 DNA reads TGTGCCAGCTCACCACAAAGCCAAGGGACCGGCCATAATTCACCCCTCCACTTT.